This T cell receptor beta chain was found in a study of T-cell reconstitution after alpha-beta-depleted transplantation in children. Germline V gives CDR1 DFQATT, CDR2 SNEGSKA (reference sequence). The CDR3 sequence is 16 residues long. The TCRbeta library incorporated unique molecular identifiers. TCRdb re-called the PCR reads through MiXCR, storing one row per CDR3 protein. This table has just over 350,000 distinct CDR3 sequences, 10% to 15% appearing once. For this clonotype: Germline is not matched at one junction end, which may reflect a read error.

The specimen comprised PBMCs, sampled from the stem cell graft. The chain uses TRBV20-1 and TRBJ2-2; tentatively, D is TRBD1 (6 bases). The TCR was taken from a human donor who donated a stem cell graft to a child with Fanconi anemia. The CDR3: CCAPKRRGFGTGELFF. CDR3 coding DNA: TGCTGTGCTCCAAAGCGAAGGGGGTTCGGCACCGGGGAGCTGTTTTTT.